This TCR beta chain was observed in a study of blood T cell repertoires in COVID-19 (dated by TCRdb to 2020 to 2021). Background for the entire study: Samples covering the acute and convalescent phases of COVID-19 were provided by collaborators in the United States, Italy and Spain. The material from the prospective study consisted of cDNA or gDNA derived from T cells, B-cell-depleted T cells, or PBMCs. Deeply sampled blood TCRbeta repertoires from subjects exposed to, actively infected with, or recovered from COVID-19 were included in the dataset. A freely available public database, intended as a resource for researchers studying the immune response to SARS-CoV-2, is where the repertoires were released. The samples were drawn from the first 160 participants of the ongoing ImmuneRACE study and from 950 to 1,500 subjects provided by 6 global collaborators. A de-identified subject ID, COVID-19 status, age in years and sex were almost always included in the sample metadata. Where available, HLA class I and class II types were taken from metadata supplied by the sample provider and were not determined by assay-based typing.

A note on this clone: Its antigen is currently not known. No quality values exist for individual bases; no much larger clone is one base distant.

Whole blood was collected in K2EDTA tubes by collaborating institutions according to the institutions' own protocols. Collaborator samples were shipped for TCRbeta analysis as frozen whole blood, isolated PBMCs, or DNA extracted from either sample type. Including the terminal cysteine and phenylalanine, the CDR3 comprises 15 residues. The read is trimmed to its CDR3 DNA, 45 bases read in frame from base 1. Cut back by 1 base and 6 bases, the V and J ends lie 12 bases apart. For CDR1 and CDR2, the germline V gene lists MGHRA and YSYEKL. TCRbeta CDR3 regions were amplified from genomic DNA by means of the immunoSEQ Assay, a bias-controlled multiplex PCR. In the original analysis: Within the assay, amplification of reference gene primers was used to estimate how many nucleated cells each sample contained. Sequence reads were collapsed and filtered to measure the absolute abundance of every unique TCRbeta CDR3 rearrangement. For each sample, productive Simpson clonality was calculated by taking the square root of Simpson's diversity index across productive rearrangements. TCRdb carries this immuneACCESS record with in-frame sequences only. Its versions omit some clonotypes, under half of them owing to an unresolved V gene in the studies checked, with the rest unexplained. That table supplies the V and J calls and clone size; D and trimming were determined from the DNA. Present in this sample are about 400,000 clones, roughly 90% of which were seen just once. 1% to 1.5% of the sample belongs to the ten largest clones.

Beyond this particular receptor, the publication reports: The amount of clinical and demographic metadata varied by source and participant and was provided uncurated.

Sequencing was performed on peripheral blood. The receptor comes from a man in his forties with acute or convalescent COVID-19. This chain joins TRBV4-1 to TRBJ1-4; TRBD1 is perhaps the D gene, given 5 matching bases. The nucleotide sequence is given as TGCGCCAGCAGCCAAGTCTCCGGGGGGGATGAAAAACTGTTTTTT. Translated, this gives CASSQVSGGDEKLFF.